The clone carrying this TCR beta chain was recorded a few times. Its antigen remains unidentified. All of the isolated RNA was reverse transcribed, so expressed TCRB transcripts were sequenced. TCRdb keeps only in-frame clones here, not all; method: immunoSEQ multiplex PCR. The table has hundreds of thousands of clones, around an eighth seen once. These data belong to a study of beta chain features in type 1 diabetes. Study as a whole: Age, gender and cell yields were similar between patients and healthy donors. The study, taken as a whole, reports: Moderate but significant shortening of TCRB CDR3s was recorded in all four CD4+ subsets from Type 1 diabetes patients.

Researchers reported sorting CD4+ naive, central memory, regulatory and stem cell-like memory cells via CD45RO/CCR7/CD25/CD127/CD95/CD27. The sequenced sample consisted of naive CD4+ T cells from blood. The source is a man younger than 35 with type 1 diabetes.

CDR3 amino acids: CASSPPSVGINEKLFF. The DNA of the CDR3 is TGTGCCAGCTCACCACCGAGTGTGGGGATTAATGAAAAACTGTTTTTT. The rearrangement links TRBV18 to TRBJ1-4, with unresolved D. The CDR3 totals 16 residues. The germline CDR1 and CDR2 sequences are KGHSH and LQKENI. The ends were cut back, 0 bases at V and 4 bases at J, with 12 bases in the middle.